Shown below are 3 T cell receptor beta chains from a single sample sequenced in a study of post-analysis software for immune sequencing data. Study observations and caveats: Controls had lower frequencies than patients of a handful of TRBV segments, which included TRBV5-6, TRBV5-1 and TRBV20-1.

cDNA libraries of TCR beta carried unique molecular identifiers. Each CDR3 protein gets one entry after TCRdb re-called the PCR reads with MiXCR. Of approximately 260,000 distinct CDR3 sequences in the sample, 35% to 40% were seen once. What these receptors recognize is not known. Source material: blood. These receptors all stem from a girl under 18 with multiple sclerosis.

In regard to this clonotype: A clone one base away is much larger, so this may be a read error. The chain is built from TRBV6-1 and TRBJ2-7; no firm D call. This CDR3 spans 15 amino acids. Germline V gene lookup returns CDR1 MNHNS and CDR2 SASEGT. V lost 5 bases and J 0 bases, leaving 14 bases between the germline ends. CDR3 residues: CASSPRPGISYEQYF. In DNA, the CDR3 is TGTGCCAGCAGTCCTCGACCAGGAATCTCCTACGAGCAGTACTTC.

The chain recombines TRBV6-5 with TRBJ2-3; TRBD2 aligns across 9 bases. Germline V gives CDR1 MNHEY, CDR2 SVGAGI. This CDR3 has 16 residues. V dropped 0 bases and J dropped 7; count of bases not matched to a gene: 8. This CDR3 reads CASSYSPNSGRYTQYF. In DNA form, the CDR3 reads TGTGCCAGCAGTTACTCCCCAAATAGCGGGAGATATACGCAGTATTTT.

Only a few counts were recorded for this clonotype. The chain recombines TRBV6-1 with TRBJ1-6; D uncertain. This CDR3 has 14 residues. Germline V gene data show CDR1 as MNHNS and CDR2 as SASEGT. The V gene lost 7 bases and the J gene lost 7 bases, with 14 bases spanning the gap. The CDR3 nucleotides are TGTGCCAGCACCAAAAACCTGGGGAATTCACCCCTCCACTTT. Protein sequence: CASTKNLGNSPLHF.